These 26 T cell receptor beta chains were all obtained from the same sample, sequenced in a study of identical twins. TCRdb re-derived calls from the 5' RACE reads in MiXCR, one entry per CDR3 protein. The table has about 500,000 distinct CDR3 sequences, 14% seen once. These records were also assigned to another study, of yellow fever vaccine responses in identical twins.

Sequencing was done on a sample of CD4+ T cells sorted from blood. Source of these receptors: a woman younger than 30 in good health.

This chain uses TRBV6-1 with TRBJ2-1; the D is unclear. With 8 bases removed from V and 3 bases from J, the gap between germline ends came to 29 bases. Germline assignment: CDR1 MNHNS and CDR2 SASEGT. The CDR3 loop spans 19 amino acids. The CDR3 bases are TGTGCCAGCGCAGCCTCCACGGCATCATGGAGCCGGAGCTACAATGAGCAGTTCTTC. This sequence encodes CASAASTASWSRSYNEQFF.

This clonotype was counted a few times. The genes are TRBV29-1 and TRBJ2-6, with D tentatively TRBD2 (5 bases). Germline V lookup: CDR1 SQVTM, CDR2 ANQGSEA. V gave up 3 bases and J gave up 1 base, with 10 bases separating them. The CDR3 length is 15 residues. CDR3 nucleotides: TGCAGCGTTGAGGGCCGGGGATCTGGGGCCAACGTCCTGACTTTC. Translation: CSVEGRGSGANVLTF.

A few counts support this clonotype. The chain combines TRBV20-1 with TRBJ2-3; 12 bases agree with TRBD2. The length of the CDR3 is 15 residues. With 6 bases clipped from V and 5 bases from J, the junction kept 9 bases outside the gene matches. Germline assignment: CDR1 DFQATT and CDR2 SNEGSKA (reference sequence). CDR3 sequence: CSADRTSGTKDTQYF. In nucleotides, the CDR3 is TGCAGTGCGGACCGGACTAGCGGGACTAAAGATACGCAGTATTTT.

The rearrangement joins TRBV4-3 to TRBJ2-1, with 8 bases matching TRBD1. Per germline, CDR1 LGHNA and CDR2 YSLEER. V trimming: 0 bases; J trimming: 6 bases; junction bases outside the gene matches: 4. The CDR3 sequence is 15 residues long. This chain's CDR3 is CASSQEQGVGNEQFF. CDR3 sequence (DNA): TGCGCCAGCAGCCAAGAACAGGGGGTAGGCAATGAGCAGTTCTTC.

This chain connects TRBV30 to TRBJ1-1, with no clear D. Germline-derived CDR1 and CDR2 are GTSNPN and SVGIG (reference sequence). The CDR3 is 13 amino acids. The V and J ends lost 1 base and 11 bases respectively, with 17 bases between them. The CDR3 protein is CAWSGQRSSFAFF. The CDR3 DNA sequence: TGTGCCTGGAGTGGCCAGAGGTCCAGTTTCGCTTTCTTT.

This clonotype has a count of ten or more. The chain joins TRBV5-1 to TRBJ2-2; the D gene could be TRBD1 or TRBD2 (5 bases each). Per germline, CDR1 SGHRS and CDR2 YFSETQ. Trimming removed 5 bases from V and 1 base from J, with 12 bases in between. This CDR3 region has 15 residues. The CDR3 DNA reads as TGCGCCAGCAGTTCCGGGACGGAGAACACCGGGGAGCTGTTTTTT. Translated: CASSSGTENTGELFF.

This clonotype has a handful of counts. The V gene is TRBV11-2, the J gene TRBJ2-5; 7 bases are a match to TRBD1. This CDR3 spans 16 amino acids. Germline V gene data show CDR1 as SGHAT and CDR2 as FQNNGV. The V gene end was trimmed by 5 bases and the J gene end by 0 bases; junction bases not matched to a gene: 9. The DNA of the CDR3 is TGTGCCAGCAGCCAGTTTAAACAGGGGAACCAAGAGACCCAGTACTTC. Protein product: CASSQFKQGNQETQYF.

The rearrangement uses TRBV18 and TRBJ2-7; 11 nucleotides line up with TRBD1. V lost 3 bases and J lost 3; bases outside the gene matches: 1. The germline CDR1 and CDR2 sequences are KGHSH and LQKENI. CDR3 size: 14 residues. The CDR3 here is CASSPGQGDYEQYF. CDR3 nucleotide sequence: TGTGCCAGCTCACCGGGACAGGGGGACTACGAGCAGTACTTC.

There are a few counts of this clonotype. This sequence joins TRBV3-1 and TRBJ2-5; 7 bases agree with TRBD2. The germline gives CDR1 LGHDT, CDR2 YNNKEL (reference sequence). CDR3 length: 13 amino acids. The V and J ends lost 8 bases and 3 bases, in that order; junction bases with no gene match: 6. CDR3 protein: CASRRGLKETQYF. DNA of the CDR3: TGTGCCAGCCGGCGGGGACTAAAAGAGACCCAGTACTTC.

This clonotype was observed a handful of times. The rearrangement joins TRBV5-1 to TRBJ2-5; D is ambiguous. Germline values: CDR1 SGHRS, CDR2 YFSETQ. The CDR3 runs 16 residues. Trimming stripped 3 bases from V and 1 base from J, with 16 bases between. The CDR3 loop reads CASSSALLSPQETQYF. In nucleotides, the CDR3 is TGCGCCAGCAGCTCTGCCCTTCTGTCCCCCCAAGAGACCCAGTACTTC. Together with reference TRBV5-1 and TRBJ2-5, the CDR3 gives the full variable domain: KAGVTQTPRYLIKTRGQQVTLSCSPISGHRSVSWYQQTPGQGLQFLFEYFSETQRNKGNFPGRFSGRQFSNSRSEMNVSTLELGDSALYLCASSSALLSPQETQYFGPGTRLLVL.

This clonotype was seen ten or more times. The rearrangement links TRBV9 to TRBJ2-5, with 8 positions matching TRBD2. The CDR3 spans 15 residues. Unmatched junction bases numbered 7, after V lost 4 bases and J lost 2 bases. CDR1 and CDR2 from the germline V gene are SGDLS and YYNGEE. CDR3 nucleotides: TGTGCCAGCAGCCCATCCCCGGGGGGGCAAGAGACCCAGTACTTC. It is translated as CASSPSPGGQETQYF.

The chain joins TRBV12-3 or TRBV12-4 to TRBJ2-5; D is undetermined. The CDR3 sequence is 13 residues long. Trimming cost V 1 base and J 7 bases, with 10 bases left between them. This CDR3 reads CASSLVGSGTQYF. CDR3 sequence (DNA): TGTGCCAGCAGTTTAGTGGGCTCAGGGACCCAGTACTTC.

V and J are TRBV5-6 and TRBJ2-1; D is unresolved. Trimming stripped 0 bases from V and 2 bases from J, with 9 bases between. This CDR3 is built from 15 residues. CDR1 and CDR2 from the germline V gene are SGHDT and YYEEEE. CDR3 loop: CASSLVGSAYNEQFF. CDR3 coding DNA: TGTGCCAGCAGCTTGGTGGGTAGTGCCTACAATGAGCAGTTCTTC.

CDR3 in DNA: TGTGCCAGCAGCAGGCAGCGGGGGGACTCCTACGAGCAGTACTTC. It encodes CASSRQRGDSYEQYF. The chain links TRBV6-1 to TRBJ2-7; 9 nucleotides match TRBD2. Germline CDR1 is MNHNS and CDR2 is SASEGT. The J segment lost 0 bases and the V segment lost 6 bases, leaving 6 bases of the junction unmatched. CDR3 size: 15 residues.

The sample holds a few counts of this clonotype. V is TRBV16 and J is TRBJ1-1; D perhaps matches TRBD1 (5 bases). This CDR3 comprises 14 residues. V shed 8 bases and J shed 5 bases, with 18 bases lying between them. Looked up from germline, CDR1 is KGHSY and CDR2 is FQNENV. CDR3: CASWTGQGWTEAFF. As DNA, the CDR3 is TGTGCCAGCTGGACGGGGCAGGGCTGGACTGAAGCTTTCTTT. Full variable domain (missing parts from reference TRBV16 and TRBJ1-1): GEEVAQTPKHLVRGEGQKAKLYCAPIKGHSYVFWYQQVLKNEFKFLISFQNENVFDETGMPKERFSAKCLPNSPCSLEIQATKLEDSAVYFCASWTGQGWTEAFFGQGTRLTVV.

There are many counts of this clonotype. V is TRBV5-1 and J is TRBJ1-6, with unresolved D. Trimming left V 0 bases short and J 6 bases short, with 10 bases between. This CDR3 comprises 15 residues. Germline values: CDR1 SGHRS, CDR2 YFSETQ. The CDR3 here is CASSLDWNPNSPLHF. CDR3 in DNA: TGCGCCAGCAGCTTGGACTGGAATCCTAATTCACCCCTCCACTTT.

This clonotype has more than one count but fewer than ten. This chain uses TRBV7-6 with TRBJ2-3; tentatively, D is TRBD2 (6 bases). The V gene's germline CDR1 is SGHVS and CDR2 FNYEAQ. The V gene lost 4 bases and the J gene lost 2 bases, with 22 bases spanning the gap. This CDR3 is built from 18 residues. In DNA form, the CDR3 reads TGTGCCAGCAGCTCCGTAGCGGCTCTAAGGGCTAACACAGATACGCAGTATTTT. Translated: CASSSVAALRANTDTQYF.

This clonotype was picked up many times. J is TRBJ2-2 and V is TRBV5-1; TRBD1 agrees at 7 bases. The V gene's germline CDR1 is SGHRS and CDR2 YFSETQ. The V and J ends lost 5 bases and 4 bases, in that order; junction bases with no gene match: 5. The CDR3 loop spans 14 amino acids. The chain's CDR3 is CASSRDSRTGELFF. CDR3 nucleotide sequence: TGCGCCAGCAGTCGGGACAGTCGCACCGGGGAGCTGTTTTTT.

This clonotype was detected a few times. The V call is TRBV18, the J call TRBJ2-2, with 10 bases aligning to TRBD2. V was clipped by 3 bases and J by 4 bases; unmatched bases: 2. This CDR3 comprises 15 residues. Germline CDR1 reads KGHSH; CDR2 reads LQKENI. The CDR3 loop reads CASSPTSGVTGELFF. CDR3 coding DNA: TGTGCCAGCTCACCTACTAGCGGGGTCACCGGGGAGCTGTTTTTT.

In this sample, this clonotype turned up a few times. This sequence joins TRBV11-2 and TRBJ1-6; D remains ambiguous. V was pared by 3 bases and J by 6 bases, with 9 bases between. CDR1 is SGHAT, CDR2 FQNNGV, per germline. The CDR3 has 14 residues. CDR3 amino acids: CASSFPLTNSPLHF. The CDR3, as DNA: TGTGCCAGCAGCTTTCCTTTGACTAATTCACCCCTCCACTTT.

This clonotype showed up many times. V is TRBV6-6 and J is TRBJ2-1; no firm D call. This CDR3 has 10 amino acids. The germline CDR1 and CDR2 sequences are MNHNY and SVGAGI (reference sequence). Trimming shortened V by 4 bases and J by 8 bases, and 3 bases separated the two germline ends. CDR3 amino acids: CASSSYEQFF. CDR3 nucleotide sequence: TGTGCCAGCAGTTCCTATGAGCAGTTCTTC.

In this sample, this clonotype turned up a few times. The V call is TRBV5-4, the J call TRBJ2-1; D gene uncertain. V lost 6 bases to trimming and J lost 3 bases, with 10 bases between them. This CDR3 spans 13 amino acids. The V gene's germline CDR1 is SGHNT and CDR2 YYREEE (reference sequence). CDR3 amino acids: CASTHLDYNEQFF. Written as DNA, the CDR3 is TGTGCCAGCACTCACCTTGACTACAATGAGCAGTTCTTC.

CDR3 sequence reads: CASSYSKETRGYTF. The CDR3 nucleotides are TGTGCCAGCAGTTACTCCAAGGAAACGAGGGGCTACACCTTC. The chain employs TRBV6-5 and TRBJ1-2; D gene unclear. The germline V gene encodes CDR1 MNHEY and CDR2 SVGAGI. V gave up 0 bases and J gave up 8 bases, with 13 bases separating them. This CDR3 is 14 amino acids long.

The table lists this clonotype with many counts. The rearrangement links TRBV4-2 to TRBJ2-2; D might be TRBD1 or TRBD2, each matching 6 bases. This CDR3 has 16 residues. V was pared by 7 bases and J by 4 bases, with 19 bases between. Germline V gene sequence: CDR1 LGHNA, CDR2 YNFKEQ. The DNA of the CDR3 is TGTGCCAGCACCAAAATAACGGGGGCCGCCACCGGGGAGCTGTTTTTT. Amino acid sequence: CASTKITGAATGELFF.

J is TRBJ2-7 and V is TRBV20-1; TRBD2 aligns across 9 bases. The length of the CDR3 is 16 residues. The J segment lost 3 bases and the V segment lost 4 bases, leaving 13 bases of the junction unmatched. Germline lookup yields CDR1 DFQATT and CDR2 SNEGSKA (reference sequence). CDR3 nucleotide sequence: TGCAGTGCTACCCCTGGGGGGCTAGCGGGGCTCTACGAGCAGTACTTC. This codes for CSATPGGLAGLYEQYF.

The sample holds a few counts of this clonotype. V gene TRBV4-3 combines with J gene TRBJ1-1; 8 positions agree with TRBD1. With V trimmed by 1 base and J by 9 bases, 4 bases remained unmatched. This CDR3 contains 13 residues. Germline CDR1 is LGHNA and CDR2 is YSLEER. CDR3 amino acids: CASSQVTGGKAFF. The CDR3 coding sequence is TGCGCCAGCAGCCAAGTAACAGGGGGGAAAGCTTTCTTT.